This T cell receptor (beta chain) was identified in a study of identical twins. The study's findings and limits: Out-of-frame alpha sequences shared by twins were enriched for low generation probability.

This clonotype was observed a handful of times. Its specificity is not known. V lost 8 bases, J lost 3 bases, and 11 bases stayed unmatched. The CDR3 spans 17 residues. CDR1 is SGHNT and CDR2 is YENEEA in the germline V gene. TCRdb re-derived calls from the 5' RACE reads in MiXCR, one entry per CDR3 protein. This table holds about 700,000 distinct CDR3 sequences, 8.6% found once. This sample also appeared in a second study, on yellow fever vaccine responses in identical twins.

The clonotype originates from a woman aged 18-29 years in good health. The chain uses TRBV11-3 and TRBJ2-1, with 12 bases aligning to TRBD2. Sequenced input: PBMCs. CDR3 in DNA: TGTGCCAGCTCCCGGGCTAGCGGGGGGGCGGGCTACAATGAGCAGTTCTTC. Translation gives CASSRASGGAGYNEQFF.